This T cell receptor beta chain is drawn from a study of T cells in Graves' hyperthyroidism and ophthalmopathy (dated by TCRdb to between 2019 and 2020). With regard to the full study: Peripheral blood was sampled at the time of initial diagnosis, prior to any treatment. An independent validation cohort of around 19 hyperthyroidism patients and about 15 patients who later progressed to ophthalmopathy tested prospective prediction of ophthalmopathy. After blood sampling, hyperthyroidism patients were treated with methimazole at a starting dose of 30 mg daily, and ophthalmopathy patients were treated with high-dose intravenous methylprednisolone. TCR Vbeta CDR3 sequencing of 130 to 150 peripheral blood samples (43 ophthalmopathy, 75 or so hyperthyroidism and approximately 17 progressor patients) is reported in the paper. The 95 to 100 discovery patients were randomly divided into training and test sets at a 7:3 ratio. A discovery cohort of about 100 patients, about 44 with Graves' ophthalmopathy and 57 with stable Graves' hyperthyroidism, was used to find distinguishing TCR V-J signatures. The study also compared thyroid tissue and blood T-cell repertoires from 6 or 7 Graves' hyperthyroidism patients. Study-level results and caveats: In cross-validation, a model built on a 13 V-J signature told ophthalmopathy apart from stable hyperthyroidism with under 90% sensitivity and 81% to 82% specificity, and in testing the same model reached 80%/75%. No statistical method was used to fix the sample size in advance, and group allocation was not hidden from the investigators. Most expanded thyroid clonotypes (frequency above 0.001) were also found in blood, which suggests that blood repertoires may mirror thyroid immune responses. During validation, the model predicted progression to ophthalmopathy a median of roughly six months ahead of onset, with more than 60% sensitivity and 72.22% specificity.

This clonotype was found many times. Its target antigen remains unknown. There are no base qualities to consult, and no much larger clone falls within one base. Hyperthyroidism patients were newly diagnosed, had a disease duration of under 2 months, and were aged 18 to 65 years. Exclusion was applied to patients with uncontrolled infections, other autoimmune diseases, pregnancy or lactation. Diagnoses were established on the basis of clinical symptoms, serum thyroxine and TRAb, thyroid ultrasound, and orbital computed tomography. Blood from progressor patients was collected at the time of first diagnosis with hyperthyroidism, before any ophthalmopathy symptoms had appeared. PBMCs were separated from under 11 ml of fresh peripheral blood using Ficoll-Paque density gradient centrifugation. Progressor patients were defined as those initially diagnosed with Graves' hyperthyroidism in whom ophthalmopathy developed during follow-up. Total RNA was extracted with Trizol reagent, and quality was checked on an Agilent 2100 Bioanalyzer.

Spanning cysteine to phenylalanine, the CDR3 consists of 15 amino acids. The CDR3 DNA has 45 bases and is translated from base 1. Sequences DFQATT (CDR1) and SNEGSKA (CDR2) are obtained from the germline V gene (reference sequence). Relative to germline, V is missing 5 bases and J is missing 5 bases, with 10 bases of the junction outside any gene match. Amplification of TCR beta CDR3 regions was carried out from RNA transcripts. A first-round RT-PCR of the TCR CDR3 used the HTBI primer set with the Qiagen OneStep RT-PCR kit. Libraries were constructed in a second round of multiplex PCR, after which size selection and purification were performed. Libraries were sequenced paired-end with 100 bp reads on an Illumina HiSeq2000. In the source study's methods: SOAPnuke was used to process the raw data, throwing out any read that contained adapters or uncalled bases, had a mean Phred below 15, or lacked an exact constant-primer or identifier match. COPE v1.2.5 was used to merge the high-quality paired reads, and each unique nucleotide sequence was defined as a clonotype. Clonotypes were aligned to IMGT TRBV, TRBD and TRBJ reference segments using MiTCR v1.1. Analysis was restricted to V-J combinations with a frequency above 0.0001, which covered roughly 99% of repertoires. The TCS score was defined as F50 (clonal expansion) divided by E x V (chaos), with BLOSUM62-based TCRdist calculated between CDR3 peptides within each V-J. Welch's t-statistics and random forest reduced roughly 530 V-J features to around 14, which were used in a naive Bayes classifier (R e1071). TCRdb reworked the public reads: Q25 trimming with fastp, MiXCR clone assembly, productive beta chains retained. Each record represents a unique CDR3 protein, reported with the most common genes and DNA among its rows. TCRdb, not the original authors, processed these V and J calls. Recorded for this sample are under 300,000 distinct CDR3 sequences; more than 14% of them occurred a single time. The leading ten clones occupy approximately 12% of the sample.

Recombination connected TRBV20-1 to TRBJ2-1; 9 nucleotides in the junction match TRBD2. Sequenced: blood. This TCR came from a woman between 40 and 50 years old with Graves' hyperthyroidism that later progressed to Graves' ophthalmopathy. The encoded CDR3 is CSARKLAGPNNEQFF. The nucleotides are TGCAGTGCTCGGAAACTAGCGGGCCCGAACAATGAGCAGTTCTTC.